These T cell receptor beta chains were read from a single sample in a study of PD-1 blockade in classical Hodgkin lymphoma. Produced via immunoSEQ multiplex PCR; TCRdb's table is partial and in-frame only. The repertoire consists of just over 60,000 clones, with approximately 88% occurring once and the leading ten covering about 12%. Here the sequenced sample was peripheral blood mononuclear cells (PBMCs), taken at baseline. The receptors were gathered from a human donor with classical Hodgkin lymphoma. The CDR3 runs from the conserved cysteine through the conserved F or W. Each record gives: V gene, J gene, CDR3 protein.

v_call: TRBV7-6
j_call: TRBJ2-3
cdr3_aa: CASSQSGGADTQYF

v_call: TRBV7-2
j_call: TRBJ1-2
cdr3_aa: CASSHPDGFSGYTF

v_call: TRBV7-9
j_call: TRBJ2-1
cdr3_aa: CASNPGTSFEQFF

v_call: TRBV7-3
j_call: TRBJ2-7
cdr3_aa: CASSPDSRPGEQYF

v_call: TRBV7-9
j_call: TRBJ2-1
cdr3_aa: CASSFSQGAREQFF

v_call: TRBV30
j_call: TRBJ2-5
cdr3_aa: CAWRPNRETQYF

v_call: TRBV5-5
j_call: TRBJ2-3
cdr3_aa: CASSGGLAFGSADTQYF

v_call: TRBV5-1
j_call: TRBJ2-5
cdr3_aa: CASRHNRGSRKETQYF

v_call: TRBV27
j_call: TRBJ2-7
cdr3_aa: CASSLKGGVYEQYF

v_call: TRBV7-6
j_call: TRBJ1-2
cdr3_aa: CASSPTTGFNYGYTF

v_call: TRBV6-5
j_call: TRBJ1-2
cdr3_aa: CASSYQGQGVYGYTF

v_call: TRBV7-7
j_call: TRBJ2-1
cdr3_aa: CASSLLQSSYNEQFF

v_call: TRBV19
j_call: TRBJ1-1
cdr3_aa: CASVQRDRSNTEAFF

v_call: TRBV10-3
j_call: TRBJ1-1
cdr3_aa: CAISESRWGTNTEAFF

v_call: TRBV6-1
j_call: TRBJ2-7
cdr3_aa: CASMEQGGTYEQYF

v_call: TRBV7-2
j_call: TRBJ2-1
cdr3_aa: CASSFGTGLYEQFF

v_call: TRBV6-6
j_call: TRBJ1-1
cdr3_aa: CASSYVRTTEAFF

v_call: TRBV27
j_call: TRBJ2-1
cdr3_aa: CASSLSGGSYNEQFF

v_call: TRBV4-3
j_call: TRBJ1-1
cdr3_aa: CASSRGTGGSSTEAFF

v_call: TRBV27
j_call: TRBJ1-1
cdr3_aa: CASSYAGSNTEAFF

v_call: TRBV5-6
j_call: TRBJ1-4
cdr3_aa: CASSLKGFRVEKLFF

v_call: TRBV4-3
j_call: TRBJ2-3
cdr3_aa: CASSQDQAGFNTDTQYF

v_call: TRBV18
j_call: TRBJ2-7
cdr3_aa: CASSPATAREQYF

v_call: TRBV27
j_call: TRBJ2-3
cdr3_aa: CASSLGTTTGTDTQYF

v_call: TRBV10-3
j_call: TRBJ2-3
cdr3_aa: CAISPTSFVADTQYF

v_call: TRBV7-3
j_call: TRBJ2-3
cdr3_aa: CASSSGLEVDTQYF

v_call: TRBV6-4
j_call: TRBJ2-1
cdr3_aa: CASSDLGAGNEQFF

v_call: TRBV19
j_call: TRBJ1-5
cdr3_aa: CASSRVVNQPQHF

v_call: TRBV9
j_call: TRBJ1-3
cdr3_aa: CASSVGGQGNTIYF

v_call: TRBV7-2
j_call: TRBJ1-1
cdr3_aa: CASSLDLGAALEAFF

v_call: TRBV5-6
j_call: TRBJ2-5
cdr3_aa: CASSLVARPQETQYF

v_call: TRBV19
j_call: TRBJ2-1
cdr3_aa: CASSINQDRAYNEQFF

v_call: TRBV7-9
j_call: TRBJ1-2
cdr3_aa: CASSPVQANYGYTF

v_call: TRBV15
j_call: TRBJ2-5
cdr3_aa: CATSRDLRTGAETQYF

v_call: TRBV6-5
j_call: TRBJ1-5
cdr3_aa: CASRVGQGATQPQHF

v_call: TRBV6-4
j_call: TRBJ2-3
cdr3_aa: CASSETGGPTDTQYF

v_call: TRBV19
j_call: TRBJ1-1
cdr3_aa: CASSIQGADILWFF

v_call: TRBV10-3
j_call: TRBJ1-5
cdr3_aa: CAIRDGVDQPQHF

v_call: TRBV7-8
j_call: TRBJ2-7
cdr3_aa: CASSFVQGPSYEQYF

v_call: TRBV19
j_call: TRBJ1-5
cdr3_aa: CASSTQTGINQPQHF

v_call: TRBV19
j_call: TRBJ1-1
cdr3_aa: CASSIVGTLNTEAFF

v_call: TRBV4-3
j_call: TRBJ1-3
cdr3_aa: CASSQGTGFGNTIYF

v_call: TRBV11-2
j_call: TRBJ2-7
cdr3_aa: CASSGPGQGSYEQYF